The 32 T cell receptor beta chains below all came from one sample that was sequenced in a study of T-cell memory formation after mild COVID-19. TCRdb analysed the 5' RACE reads with MiXCR anew, one entry per CDR3 protein. Among 300,000 to 400,000 distinct CDR3 sequences, approximately 15% were seen once, and the ten largest hold about 20%. The specimen sequenced was PBMCs or a T cell subset sorted from them (not recorded which). The receptors stem from a man younger than 35 who had mild COVID-19 (a few samples of this study predate the infection). Cell type and time point are not known.

This clonotype was detected only a few times. The CDR3 sequence is CASSHGTLLRGGAGRDTQYF. CDR3 nucleotides: TGTGCCAGCAGCCACGGAACCCTCCTCCGCGGGGGGGCCGGTCGAGATACGCAGTATTTT. The chain joins TRBV11-2 to TRBJ2-3, with 9 bases identical to TRBD2. V trimming: 5 bases; J trimming: 5 bases; junction bases outside the gene matches: 23. The CDR3 covers 20 residues. Germline V gives CDR1 SGHAT, CDR2 FQNNGV.

This clonotype was counted a few times. The chain joins TRBV5-6 to TRBJ2-1; TRBD2 is a possible D gene (5 bases). Trimming cost V 4 bases and J 12 bases, with 17 bases left between them. CDR1 and CDR2 (germline): SGHDT, YYEEEE. The CDR3 runs 13 residues. The CDR3 DNA sequence: TGTGCCAGCAGCGACGGACTGCCGATGGGGCAGTTCTTC. Residues: CASSDGLPMGQFF.

This clonotype has only a few counts. This chain connects TRBV5-5 to TRBJ2-3; D could derive from TRBD1 or TRBD2 (6 bases each). Looked up from germline, CDR1 is SGHKS and CDR2 is YYEKEE (reference sequence). V dropped 7 bases and J dropped 1 base, with 19 bases sitting between them. The CDR3 length is 16 residues. The CDR3 here is CASWGAGNTRTDTQYF. In nucleotides, the CDR3 is TGTGCCAGCTGGGGGGCAGGGAATACCCGCACAGATACGCAGTATTTT.

This clonotype appeared many times. The chain links TRBV5-1 to TRBJ1-2; D remains ambiguous. Trimming took off 0 bases at V and 1 base at J, with 7 bases between the two ends. Looked up from germline, CDR1 is SGHRS and CDR2 is YFSETQ. The CDR3 is 14 residues long. The CDR3 is CASSLGTINYGYTF. The CDR3 coding sequence is TGCGCCAGCAGCTTGGGGACGATTAACTATGGCTACACCTTC.

This clonotype has a count of ten or more. The chain's CDR3 is CASGTGQVNEQFF. The DNA of the CDR3 is TGTGCCAGTGGTACGGGACAGGTCAATGAGCAGTTCTTC. The chain recombines TRBV12-3 or TRBV12-4 with TRBJ2-1; 8 nucleotides line up with TRBD1. V lost 9 bases to trimming and J lost 6 bases; unmatched junction nucleotides: 7. The CDR3 is 13 residues long.

The chain is built from TRBV2 and TRBJ2-2; D is possibly TRBD1 (5 bases). The CDR3 has 14 residues. The germline CDR1 and CDR2 sequences are SNHLY and FYNNEI. Trimming stripped 4 bases from V and 3 bases from J, with 9 bases between. The CDR3 spells CASSGTTDTGELFF. In DNA, the CDR3 is TGTGCCAGCAGTGGAACGACAGACACCGGGGAGCTGTTTTTT. The full variable domain, completed using reference TRBV2 and TRBJ2-2, is EPEVTQTPSHQVTQMGQEVILRCVPISNHLYFYWYRQILGQKVEFLVSFYNNEISEKSEIFDDQFSVERPDGSNFTLKIRSTKLEDSAMYFCASSGTTDTGELFFGEGSRLTVL.

J is TRBJ2-7 and V is TRBV12-5, with 8 nucleotides matching TRBD1. Trimming took 2 bases from V and 9 from J; bases not matched to a gene: 12. CDR1 and CDR2 (germline): LGHNT, FRNRAP. The CDR3 extends over 15 amino acids. This CDR3 is CASGLSADRAFGQYF. Here the CDR3 DNA reads TGTGCTAGTGGTTTGTCGGCGGACAGGGCTTTCGGGCAGTACTTC.

This sequence joins TRBV11-2 and TRBJ2-7; no clear D gene. V lost 0 bases and J lost 3, with 9 bases in between. The CDR3 sequence is 14 residues long. Germline lookup yields CDR1 SGHAT and CDR2 FQNNGV. CDR3 sequence: CASSLDHQLYEQYF. As DNA, the CDR3 is TGTGCCAGCAGCTTAGATCACCAGCTCTACGAGCAGTACTTC.

This clonotype was counted many times. The chain couples TRBV7-2 to TRBJ2-4; TRBD2 aligns across 9 bases. Germline loops: CDR1 SGHTA, CDR2 FQGNSA. This CDR3 is 15 amino acids long. The ends lost 1 base at V and 8 bases at J; junction bases unmatched: 6. CDR3 DNA sequence: TGTGCCAGCAGCTTAGTAGCGGGGGCTGGAGACATTCAGTACTTC. Its protein product is CASSLVAGAGDIQYF. Filled out from reference TRBV7-2 and TRBJ2-4, the complete variable domain reads GAGVSQSPSNKVTEKGKDVELRCDPISGHTALYWYRQSLGQGLEFLIYFQGNSAPDKSGLPSDRFSAERTGGSVSTLTIQRTQQEDSAVYLCASSLVAGAGDIQYFGAGTRLSVL.

The rearrangement links TRBV10-3 to TRBJ2-5; D call uncertain. Germline CDR1 ENHRY, CDR2 SYGVKD. This CDR3 is built from 12 residues. The V gene lost 2 bases and the J gene lost 5 bases, with 6 bases spanning the gap. CDR3 in amino acids: CAISELWETQYF. The CDR3 DNA follows: TGTGCCATCAGTGAGCTCTGGGAGACCCAGTACTTC.

This clonotype was seen a few times. The rearrangement links TRBV4-1 to TRBJ1-2; a weak D match, TRBD1 (5 bases). CDR3 length: 17 amino acids. V was pared by 0 bases and J by 6 bases, with 20 bases between. From germline, CDR1 is MGHRA and CDR2 YSYEKL. CDR3 residues: CASSQDLGLYEGNGYTF. As DNA, the CDR3 is TGCGCCAGCAGCCAAGATCTGGGGCTCTACGAGGGGAATGGCTACACCTTC.

The chain combines TRBV6-5 with TRBJ2-2, with D perhaps being TRBD1 or TRBD2 (5 bases each). Trimming took off 5 bases at V and 6 bases at J, with 22 bases between the two ends. There are 17 residues in the CDR3. The germline gives CDR1 MNHEY, CDR2 SVGAGI. CDR3 DNA: TGTGCCAGCAGTGACCTCACCCGGGACCATGGGTCCGGGGAGCTGTTTTTT. It codes for CASSDLTRDHGSGELFF.

This clonotype was recorded a few times. The V and J genes are TRBV20-1 and TRBJ1-5; no clear D gene. Germline CDR1 and CDR2: DFQATT and SNEGSKA (reference sequence). This CDR3 has 13 residues. The V gene lost 4 bases and the J gene lost 3 bases, with 10 bases spanning the gap. CDR3 residues: CSATPLDNQPQHF. DNA of the CDR3: TGCAGTGCTACACCGCTAGACAATCAGCCCCAGCATTTT.

A few counts support this clonotype. The chain is built from TRBV12-3 or TRBV12-4 and TRBJ2-7; 7 bases align to TRBD1. Trimming cost V 5 bases and J 3 bases; bases outside gene matches: 10. The CDR3 spans 15 residues. The CDR3 coding sequence is TGTGCCAGCAGTCCGTATGGGACAGTTGTCTACGAGCAGTACTTC. Protein product: CASSPYGTVVYEQYF.

This clonotype was seen many times. The CDR3 DNA follows: TGTGCCAGCAGCTTACAGAAAAGGGAAAAACTGTTTTTT. Translation gives CASSLQKREKLFF. The rearrangement uses TRBV7-2 and TRBJ1-4; unclear D gene. V was cut by 2 bases and J by 8 bases, with 9 bases left in between. The germline gives CDR1 SGHTA, CDR2 FQGNSA. The CDR3 sequence is 13 residues long.

Ten or more counts support this clonotype. This chain connects TRBV7-9 to TRBJ2-7, with 12 bases identical to TRBD2. Trimming at V came to 6 bases and at J to 6 bases, leaving 6 bases not matched to a gene. Germline values: CDR1 SEHNR, CDR2 FQNEAQ (reference sequence). This CDR3 is built from 14 residues. The DNA of the CDR3 is TGTGCCAGCAGTCCTCCGGGACTAGCGGGCGAGCAGTACGTC. It translates to CASSPPGLAGEQYV.

This chain links TRBV5-1 with TRBJ2-2, with D perhaps matching TRBD1 (6 bases). V lost 0 bases and J 8 bases, leaving 11 bases between the germline ends. This CDR3 spans 14 amino acids. The germline CDR1 and CDR2 sequences are SGHRS and YFSETQ. The CDR3 protein is CASSLGQVDGELFF. The CDR3 DNA is TGCGCCAGCAGCTTGGGACAGGTTGATGGGGAGCTGTTTTTT. The full variable domain, in which reference TRBV5-1 and TRBJ2-2 provide the parts outside the CDR3, is KAGVTQTPRYLIKTRGQQVTLSCSPISGHRSVSWYQQTPGQGLQFLFEYFSETQRNKGNFPGRFSGRQFSNSRSEMNVSTLELGDSALYLCASSLGQVDGELFFGEGSRLTVL.

This clonotype has a handful of counts. This sequence joins TRBV7-2 and TRBJ2-3; the D gene could be TRBD1 or TRBD2 (5 bases each). Germline-derived CDR1 and CDR2 are SGHTA and FQGNSA. Trimming pared 5 bases from V and 6 bases from J, leaving 30 bases between. This CDR3 spans 19 amino acids. The CDR3 nucleotides read TGTGCCAGCAGCCCCTCGACTTGGTCGCGTGGGGGTTCGGCGGATACGCAGTATTTT. Residues: CASSPSTWSRGGSADTQYF. The full variable domain, in which reference TRBV7-2 and TRBJ2-3 provide the parts outside the CDR3, is GAGVSQSPSNKVTEKGKDVELRCDPISGHTALYWYRQSLGQGLEFLIYFQGNSAPDKSGLPSDRFSAERTGGSVSTLTIQRTQQEDSAVYLCASSPSTWSRGGSADTQYFGPGTRLTVL.

This clonotype was seen a handful of times. The V gene is TRBV7-2, the J gene TRBJ2-5; perhaps TRBD2 as D (6 bases). V was shortened by 6 bases and J by 1 base, with 12 bases between the two germline ends. Germline V gives CDR1 SGHTA, CDR2 FQGNSA. The CDR3 sequence is 14 residues long. CDR3 amino acids: CASSQAGSQETQYF. The CDR3, as DNA: TGTGCCAGCAGTCAAGCCGGGAGCCAAGAGACCCAGTACTTC.

The rearrangement uses TRBV7-2 and TRBJ1-4; D call uncertain. Germline lookup yields CDR1 SGHTA and CDR2 FQGNSA. V was clipped by 4 bases and J by 6 bases, with 9 bases between them. The CDR3 length is 13 residues. The CDR3 DNA is TGTGCCAGCAGCTCCCGAGCAGATGAAAAACTGTTTTTT. Translating gives CASSSRADEKLFF.

Turning to this clonotype: A much larger clone differs from this one at a single base, so this may be a read error. V usage is TRBV4-1 and J usage is TRBJ2-2, with D possibly being TRBD1 (5 bases). The CDR3 is 19 residues long. CDR1 and CDR2 (germline): MGHRA, YSYEKL. The CDR3 bases are TGCGACAGCAGCCAAGGACGTACAGGCTACACCTCGAACACCGGGGAGCTGTTTTTT. This codes for CDSSQGRTGYTSNTGELFF.

This clonotype was found many times. This chain connects TRBV6-5 to TRBJ2-1; no clear D gene. Per germline, CDR1 MNHEY and CDR2 SVGAGI. CDR3 length equals 11 residues. Trimming left V 4 bases short and J 8 bases short, with 6 bases between. The CDR3: CASSSGYEQFF. CDR3 in DNA: TGTGCCAGCAGTTCTGGGTATGAGCAGTTCTTC.

J is TRBJ2-7 and V is TRBV10-3; D possibly matches TRBD1 or TRBD2 (5 bases each). Germline loops: CDR1 ENHRY, CDR2 SYGVKD. V lost 6 bases and J lost 3, with 18 bases in between. This CDR3 is built from 15 residues. CDR3 DNA: TGTGCCATCAGGGCGGATCCGGGACGAGTCTACGAGCAGTACTTC. It specifies CAIRADPGRVYEQYF.

J is TRBJ2-1 and V is TRBV7-3; tentatively, D is TRBD1 or TRBD2 (5 bases each). Germline V gene lookup returns CDR1 SGHTA and CDR2 FQGTGA. The V and J ends lost 5 bases and 10 bases respectively, with 18 bases between them. CDR3 length: 14 amino acids. DNA for the CDR3: TGTGCCAGCAGCACCGGGACCCCGACGACCGAGCAGTTCTTC. It specifies CASSTGTPTTEQFF.

The rearrangement uses TRBV7-2 and TRBJ1-3; D uncertain. Germline CDR1 and CDR2: SGHTA and FQGNSA. This CDR3 is 13 amino acids long. V was cut by 1 base and J by 3 bases, with 4 bases left in between. The CDR3 here is CASSLDGGNTIYF. The CDR3 nucleotides read TGTGCCAGCAGCTTAGACGGTGGAAACACCATATATTTT.

This rearrangement joins TRBV28 to TRBJ1-1; no clear D gene. Per germline, CDR1 MDHEN and CDR2 SYDVKM. The CDR3 runs to 12 residues. Trimming pared 6 bases from V and 4 bases from J, leaving 9 bases between. CDR3 DNA sequence: TGTGCCAGCAGAGACCTGGTCACTGAAGCTTTCTTT. Amino acid sequence: CASRDLVTEAFF.

Regarding this clonotype: Sequence at one end of the junction differs from germline and may be a read error. V is TRBV6-5 and J is TRBJ2-6; 9 positions agree with TRBD1. The CDR3 totals 15 residues. Germline V gene sequence: CDR1 MNHEY, CDR2 SVGAGI. The CDR3 DNA reads TGCGCCACCGGGACAGGGTTATTGGGGGCCAACGTCCTGACTTTC. As protein: CATGTGLLGANVLTF.

This clonotype was recorded at least ten times. The chain carries TRBV3-1 and TRBJ1-1; D is uncertain. The germline V gene has CDR1 LGHDT and CDR2 YNNKEL (reference sequence). The CDR3 length is 13 residues. With 1 base removed from V and 0 bases from J, the gap between germline ends came to 3 bases. CDR3 residues: CASSQGVNTEAFF. CDR3 DNA: TGTGCCAGCAGCCAAGGGGTGAACACTGAAGCTTTCTTT.

The table lists this clonotype with a few counts. The V gene is TRBV10-3, the J gene TRBJ1-5; D gene ambiguous. The CDR3 has 14 amino acids. Between the trimmed V and J ends, which lost 6 bases and 4 bases, there was a span of 13 bases. CDR1 is ENHRY and CDR2 is SYGVKD in the germline V gene. The CDR3 spells CAIRAWGRNQPQHF. CDR3 nucleotides: TGTGCCATCAGGGCTTGGGGTCGAAATCAGCCCCAGCATTTT.

This rearrangement joins TRBV7-9 to TRBJ2-1; D is unresolved. This CDR3 comprises 12 residues. Trimming took 3 bases from V and 7 from J, leaving 7 bases between them. The V gene's germline CDR1 is SEHNR and CDR2 FQNEAQ (reference sequence). CDR3 DNA sequence: TGTGCCAGCAGCTTTGTCCCGAATGAGCAGTTCTTC. This encodes CASSFVPNEQFF.

This clonotype was detected ten times or more. The V and J genes are TRBV5-1 and TRBJ1-1, with 9 bases matching TRBD1. Germline V gene lookup returns CDR1 SGHRS and CDR2 YFSETQ. CDR3 length equals 19 residues. Germline trimming cut 4 bases from V and 0 bases from J; bases unmatched to any gene: 16. The CDR3 sequence is CASSTTWTGTGIVNTEAFF. The DNA for the CDR3 is TGCGCCAGCAGCACCACTTGGACCGGGACAGGGATCGTGAACACTGAAGCTTTCTTT.

This clonotype was counted between two and nine times. The chain combines TRBV6-5 with TRBJ1-5; TRBD1 agrees at 10 bases. CDR3 length: 16 residues. The germline gives CDR1 MNHEY, CDR2 SVGAGI. V shed 5 bases and J 1 base; nucleotides not matched to a gene: 5. The CDR3 spells CASSDPGQGSNQPQHF. CDR3 in DNA: TGTGCCAGCAGTGACCCGGGACAGGGGAGCAATCAGCCCCAGCATTTT.